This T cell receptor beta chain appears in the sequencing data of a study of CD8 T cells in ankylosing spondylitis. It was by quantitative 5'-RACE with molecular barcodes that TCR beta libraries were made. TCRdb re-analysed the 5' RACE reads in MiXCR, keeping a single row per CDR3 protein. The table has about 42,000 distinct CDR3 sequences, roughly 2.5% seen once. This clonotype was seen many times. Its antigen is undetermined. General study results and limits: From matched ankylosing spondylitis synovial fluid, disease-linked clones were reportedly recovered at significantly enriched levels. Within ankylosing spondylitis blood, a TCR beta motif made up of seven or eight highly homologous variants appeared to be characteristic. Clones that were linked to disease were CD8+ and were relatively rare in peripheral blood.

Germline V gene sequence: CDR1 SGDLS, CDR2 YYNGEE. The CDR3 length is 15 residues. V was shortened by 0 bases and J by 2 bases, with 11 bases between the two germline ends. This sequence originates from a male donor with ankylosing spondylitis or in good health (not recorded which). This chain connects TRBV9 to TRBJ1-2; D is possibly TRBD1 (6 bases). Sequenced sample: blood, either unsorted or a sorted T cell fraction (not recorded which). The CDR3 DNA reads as TGTGCCAGCAGCGTAGAGGGGGGCTCCAACTATGGCTACACCTTC. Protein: CASSVEGGSNYGYTF.